Listed below are T cell receptor beta chains from one sample, sequenced in a study of siplizumab effects on memory and regulatory T cells. TCRdb's copy holds only in-frame clones and misses some; the assay was immunoSEQ multiplex PCR. The data show roughly 25,000 clones, approximately 82% seen once. Sequencing used memory CD4+ T cells sorted from blood. All receptors come from a human donor in good health. The CDR3 runs from the conserved cysteine through the conserved F or W. A D gene is named only where the DNA matches it firmly. Only some rows state a clone size, as once, few, many or a class for expanded clones.

>NA|TRBV29-1|NA|TRBJ1-4
TGCAGCGTTTTACCCGTTTCTAATGAAAAACTGTTTTTT
CSVLPVSNEKLFF
>NA|TRBV5-1|NA|TRBJ1-1
TGCGCCAGCAGAGTTGGGGCGGACACTGAAGCTTTCTTT
CASRVGADTEAFF
>NA|TRBV2|NA|TRBJ1-4
TGTGCCAGCATGCTTCTGGGGGCTGGTGAAAAACTGTTTTTT
CASMLLGAGEKLFF
>NA|TRBV7-6|NA|TRBJ2-5
TGTGCCAGCAGCTTAAGTGGGATCATCGGGAAAGAGACCCAGTACTTC
CASSLSGIIGKETQYF
>NA|TRBV27|TRBD2|TRBJ2-1
TGTGCCAGCAGTTTAGGAGCGGGGGCTAAAAGCAATGAGCAGTTCTTC
CASSLGAGAKSNEQFF
>NA|TRBV6-1|NA|TRBJ2-3
TGTGCCAGCAGTGACCTGGGCGGCCCGCCGCAGTATTTT
CASSDLGGPPQYF
>NA|TRBV2|NA|TRBJ1-1
TGTGCCAGCAGTGAATACGGACAGAACACTGAAGCTTTCTTT
CASSEYGQNTEAFF
>NA|TRBV28|TRBD1|TRBJ1-4
TGTGCCAGCAGTCACGACAGGGGGCTTGGAGGTGAAAAACTGTTTTTT
CASSHDRGLGGEKLFF
>NA|TRBV2|TRBD1|TRBJ1-5
TGTGCCAGCATAGGGGGCAGAGGCCGCAATCAGCCCCAGCATTTT
CASIGGRGRNQPQHF
>NA|TRBV12-5|NA|TRBJ1-2
TGTGCTAGTGGACAGGGATATGGCTACACCTTC
CASGQGYGYTF
>NA|TRBV5-1|NA|TRBJ2-7
TGCGCCAGCAGCTTGGAGGGACTCTTTACCTACGAGCAGTACTTC
CASSLEGLFTYEQYF
>once|TRBV28|TRBD1|TRBJ2-5
TGTGCCAGCAGTCGGCGGGACAGGGGAATCGGAGAGACCCAGTACTTC
CASSRRDRGIGETQYF
>NA|TRBV19|TRBD1|TRBJ2-7
TGTGCCAGTAGTGTCGGACAGGGAGCCTACGAGCAGTACTTC
CASSVGQGAYEQYF
>NA|TRBV6-6|TRBD1|TRBJ2-1
TGTGCCAGCAGTCCTCGGACAGGGCTTAGGGATGAGCAGTTCTTC
CASSPRTGLRDEQFF
>NA|TRBV28|TRBD1|TRBJ2-7
TGTGCCAGTCAGACCGGGACAGGTGGATACGAGCAGTACTTC
CASQTGTGGYEQYF
>NA|TRBV19|NA|TRBJ2-7
TGTGCCAGTAGTCGAGGGCCCGGAGCCTACGAGCAGTACTTC
CASSRGPGAYEQYF
>NA|TRBV14|NA|TRBJ2-1
TGTGCCAGCAGCCAAGATCTCCTAAACAATGAGCAGTTCTTC
CASSQDLLNNEQFF
>NA|TRBV5-1|TRBD2|TRBJ2-3
TGCGCCAGCAGGGTGGATAGCGGGAGAACAGATACGCAGTATTTT
CASRVDSGRTDTQYF